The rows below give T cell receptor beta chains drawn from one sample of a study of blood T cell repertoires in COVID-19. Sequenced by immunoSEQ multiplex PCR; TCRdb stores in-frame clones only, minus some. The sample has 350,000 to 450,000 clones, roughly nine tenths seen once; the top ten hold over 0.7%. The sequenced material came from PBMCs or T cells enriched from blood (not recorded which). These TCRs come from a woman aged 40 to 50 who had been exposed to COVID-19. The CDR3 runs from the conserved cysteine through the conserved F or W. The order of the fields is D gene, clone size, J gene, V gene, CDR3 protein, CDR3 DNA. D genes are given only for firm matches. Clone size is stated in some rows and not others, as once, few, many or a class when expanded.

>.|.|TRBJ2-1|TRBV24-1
CATSLTSGYNEQFF
TGTGCCACCTCACTTACCTCGGGGTACAATGAGCAGTTCTTC
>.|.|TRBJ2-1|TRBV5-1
CASRSGTQDYNEQFF
TGCGCCAGCCGCTCCGGGACACAAGACTACAATGAGCAGTTCTTC
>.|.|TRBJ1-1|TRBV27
CASRTPGFMNTEAFF
TGTGCCAGCAGGACGCCAGGGTTCATGAACACTGAAGCTTTCTTT
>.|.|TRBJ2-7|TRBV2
CASGADSYEQYF
TGTGCCAGCGGGGCAGACAGCTACGAGCAGTACTTC
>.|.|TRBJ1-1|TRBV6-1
CASSEVGLDLKAFF
TGTGCCAGCAGTGAAGTTGGACTTGATTTGAAAGCTTTCTTT
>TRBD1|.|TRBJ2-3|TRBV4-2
CASSQGRAGGAEDTQYF
TGTGCCAGCAGCCAAGGGAGGGCAGGGGGCGCGGAAGATACGCAGTATTTT
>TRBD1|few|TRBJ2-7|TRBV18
CASSPDRVTYEQYF
TGTGCCAGCTCACCAGACAGGGTAACCTACGAGCAGTACTTC
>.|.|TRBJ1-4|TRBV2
CASTIDSVGEKLFF
TGTGCCAGCACCATCGACAGCGTTGGGGAAAAACTGTTTTTT
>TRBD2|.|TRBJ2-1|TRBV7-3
CASSQGLAGYNEQFF
TGTGCCAGCAGCCAAGGACTAGCGGGGTACAATGAGCAGTTCTTC
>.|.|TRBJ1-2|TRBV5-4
CASSTRRGNYGYTF
TGTGCCAGCAGCACACGTCGGGGAAACTATGGCTACACCTTC
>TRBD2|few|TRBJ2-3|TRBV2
CASSPELAGTDTQYF
TGTGCCAGCAGCCCCGAACTAGCGGGGACAGATACGCAGTATTTT
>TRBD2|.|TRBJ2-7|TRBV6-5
CASRTGGSSYEQYF
TGTGCCAGCCGTACGGGCGGGAGCTCCTACGAGCAGTACTTC
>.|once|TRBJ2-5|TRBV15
CATSRDGPRGGETQYF
TGTGCCACCAGCAGAGATGGTCCTAGGGGGGGAGAGACCCAGTACTTC
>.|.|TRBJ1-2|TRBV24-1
CATREPGDGGYTF
TGTGCCACCAGGGAACCAGGGGATGGAGGCTACACCTTC
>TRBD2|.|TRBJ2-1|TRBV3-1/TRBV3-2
CASSRPTSPRSKGEQFF
TGTGCCAGCAGCCGGCCGACTAGCCCGAGGTCCAAGGGTGAGCAGTTCTTC
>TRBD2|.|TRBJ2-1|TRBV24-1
CATSDPGTSGENEQFF
TGTGCCACCAGTGATCCCGGGACTAGCGGGGAGAATGAGCAGTTCTTC
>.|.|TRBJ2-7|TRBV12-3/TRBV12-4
CASSFQGNNEQYF
TGTGCCAGCAGTTTTCAGGGGAACAACGAGCAGTACTTC
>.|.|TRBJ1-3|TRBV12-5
CASGLSGTGNTIYF
TGTGCTAGTGGTTTGTCCGGGACTGGAAACACCATATATTTT
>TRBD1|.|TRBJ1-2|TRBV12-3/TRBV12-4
CASSFRDRVFFF
TGTGCCAGCAGTTTCCGGGACAGGGTTTTCTTCTTC
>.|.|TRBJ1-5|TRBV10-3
CAIRTVATDQPQHF
TGTGCCATAAGGACAGTCGCGACGGATCAGCCCCAGCATTTT
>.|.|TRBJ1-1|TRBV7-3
CASGPGPSEAFF
TGTGCCAGCGGTCCGGGTCCGTCTGAAGCTTTCTTT
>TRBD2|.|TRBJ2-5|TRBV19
CASSRTSGGETQYF
TGTGCCAGTAGTCGGACTAGCGGGGGTGAGACCCAGTACTTC
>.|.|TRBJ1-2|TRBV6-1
CASSEGHRVGVKNGYTF
TGTGCCAGCAGTGAAGGGCATCGGGTCGGGGTGAAGAATGGCTACACCTTC
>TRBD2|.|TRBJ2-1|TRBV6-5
CASRRLADSYNEQFF
TGTGCCAGCAGGAGACTAGCGGATTCCTACAATGAGCAGTTCTTC
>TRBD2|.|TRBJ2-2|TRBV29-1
CSVIRGVNTGELFF
TGCAGCGTTATACGGGGGGTCAACACCGGGGAGCTGTTTTTT
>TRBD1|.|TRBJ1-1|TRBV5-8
CASSIWTGYMNTEAFF
TGTGCCAGCAGCATTTGGACAGGCTACATGAACACTGAAGCTTTCTTT
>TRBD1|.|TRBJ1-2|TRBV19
CASSLQGGYGYTF
TGTGCCAGTAGCCTACAGGGGGGCTATGGCTACACCTTC
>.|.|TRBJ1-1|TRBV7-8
CASSPLPGNTEAFF
TGTGCCAGCAGCCCCCTTCCAGGGAACACTGAAGCTTTCTTT
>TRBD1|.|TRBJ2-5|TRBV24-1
CATSDQLTGEETQYF
TGTGCCACCAGTGACCAACTGACAGGGGAAGAGACCCAGTACTTC
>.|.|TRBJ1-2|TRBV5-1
CASSFGGRGYTF
TGCGCCAGCAGCTTCGGAGGACGTGGCTACACCTTC
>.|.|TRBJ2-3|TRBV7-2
CASSSGPTGVVADTQYF
TGTGCCAGCAGTTCAGGGCCCACGGGAGTTGTAGCAGATACGCAGTATTTT
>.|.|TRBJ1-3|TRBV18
CASSPPDRRVGNTIYF
TGTGCCAGCTCACCACCTGACAGGCGGGTAGGAAACACCATATATTTT
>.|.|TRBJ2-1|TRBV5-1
CASSFGGGNEQFF
TGCGCCAGCAGCTTTGGGGGCGGGAATGAGCAGTTCTTC
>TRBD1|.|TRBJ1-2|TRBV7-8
CASSFLTGRGDGYGYTF
TGTGCCAGCAGCTTCCTGACAGGGCGAGGGGATGGGTATGGCTACACCTTC
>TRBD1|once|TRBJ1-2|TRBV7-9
CASEDRGRKGYGYTF
TGTGCCAGCGAGGACAGGGGGCGCAAGGGGTATGGCTACACCTTC
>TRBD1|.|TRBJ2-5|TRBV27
CASSSGQGAETQYF
TGTGCCAGCAGCTCGGGACAGGGGGCAGAGACCCAGTACTTC
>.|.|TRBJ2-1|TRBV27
CASSLGGYRNEQFF
TGTGCCAGCAGTTTAGGAGGCTACCGGAATGAGCAGTTCTTC
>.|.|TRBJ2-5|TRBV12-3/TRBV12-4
CASSFHRETQYF
TGTGCCAGCAGTTTTCACAGAGAGACCCAGTACTTC
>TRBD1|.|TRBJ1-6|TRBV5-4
CASSKDRVRDSPLHF
TGTGCCAGCAGCAAAGACAGGGTGAGGGATTCACCCCTCCACTTT
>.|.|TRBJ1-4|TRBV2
CASSEPGREKLFF
TGTGCCAGCAGTGAACCGGGTCGCGAAAAACTGTTTTTT
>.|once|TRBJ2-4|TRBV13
CATSGVSAKNIQYF
TGTGCCACTTCGGGGGTCTCAGCCAAAAACATTCAGTACTTC
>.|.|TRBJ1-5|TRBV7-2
CASSLETFSNQPQHF
TGTGCCAGCAGCTTAGAGACTTTTAGCAATCAGCCCCAGCATTTT
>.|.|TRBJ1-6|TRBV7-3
CASRLDARENSPLHF
TGTGCCAGCAGGCTGGACGCCCGGGAGAATTCACCCCTCCACTTT
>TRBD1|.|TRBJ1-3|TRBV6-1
CASSEWDRASGNTIYF
TGTGCCAGCAGTGAATGGGACAGGGCCTCTGGAAACACCATATATTTT
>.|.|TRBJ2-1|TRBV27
CASTFGPEQFF
TGTGCCAGCACCTTTGGGCCTGAGCAGTTCTTC
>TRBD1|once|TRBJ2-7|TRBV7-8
CASSSGQDEQYF
TGTGCCAGCAGCTCGGGACAGGACGAGCAGTACTTC
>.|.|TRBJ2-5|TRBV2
CASSEGPLQETQYF
TGTGCCAGCAGTGAAGGGCCGCTCCAAGAGACCCAGTACTTC
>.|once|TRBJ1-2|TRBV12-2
CASRFSAGNYGYTF
TGTGCAAGTCGCTTCAGTGCGGGTAACTATGGCTACACCTTC
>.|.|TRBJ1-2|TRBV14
CASSQDHGAYGYTF
TGTGCCAGCAGCCAAGATCATGGGGCCTATGGCTACACCTTC
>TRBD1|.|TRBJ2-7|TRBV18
CASARQGAYEQYF
TGTGCCAGTGCGAGACAGGGTGCCTACGAGCAGTACTTC
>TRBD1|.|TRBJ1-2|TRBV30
CASATQGAYGYTF
TGTGCCTCAGCAACCCAGGGGGCCTATGGCTACACCTTC
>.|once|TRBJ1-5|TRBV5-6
CASSLDRGNSNQPQHF
TGTGCCAGCAGCTTGGATCGTGGCAATAGCAATCAGCCCCAGCATTTT
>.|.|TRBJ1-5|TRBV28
CASSEGQPQHF
TGTGCCAGCAGTGAGGGACAGCCCCAGCATTTT